This T cell receptor beta chain was captured by sequencing in a study of T cell responses to AZD1222 COVID-19 vaccine. Study-level results: Spike-specific TCR breadth and depth were elevated following two AZD1222 doses. Most donors were white British, females outnumbered males, and clonal diversity was possibly underestimated.

V was cut by 8 bases and J by 2 bases, with 9 bases left in between. CDR3 size: 13 residues. Germline V gene lookup returns CDR1 MNHEY and CDR2 SVGAGI. Libraries were prepared by immunoSEQ multiplex PCR; TCRdb keeps only in-frame clonotypes and omits some of them. The table lists tens of thousands of clones, under 95% of them singletons. With respect to this clone: Its target is unknown.

This chain connects TRBV6-5 to TRBJ1-4; no firm D call. The sequencing here drew on peripheral blood, taken on day 0 of AZD1222 vaccination. This receptor was taken from an adult in good health. In nucleotides, the CDR3 is TGTGCCAGCGCGACGGGGACTAATGAAAAACTGTTTTTT. Protein product: CASATGTNEKLFF.